Each of the 14 T cell receptor beta chains below was sequenced from the same sample in a study of blood T cell repertoires in COVID-19. Only in-frame clones appear in the TCRdb table, and some are missing; sequencing was by immunoSEQ multiplex PCR. The table has around 130,000 clones, roughly four fifths seen once. The sample taken for sequencing was peripheral blood. Receptors were obtained from a woman in her 70s with acute or convalescent COVID-19.

The rearrangement uses TRBV6-1 and TRBJ1-3; no reliable D call. This CDR3 has 14 amino acids. Trimming pared 1 base from V and 3 bases from J, leaving 7 bases between. Germline V gives CDR1 MNHNS, CDR2 SASEGT. CDR3 DNA: TGTGCCAGCAGTGAAGTGGCAGGTGGAAACACCATATATTTT. It encodes CASSEVAGGNTIYF.

CDR3: CASNTGGPTEAFF. Written as DNA, the CDR3 is TGTGCCAGTAATACAGGGGGGCCCACTGAAGCTTTCTTT. V gene TRBV19 combines with J gene TRBJ1-1, with 8 bases identical to TRBD1. Germline assignment: CDR1 LNHDA and CDR2 SQIVND (reference sequence). The CDR3 is made up of 13 amino acids. With 7 bases clipped from V and 4 bases from J, the junction kept 5 bases outside the gene matches. The whole variable domain, remainder taken from reference TRBV19 and TRBJ1-1, is DGGITQSPKYLFRKEGQNVTLSCEQNLNHDAMYWYRQDPGQGLRLIYYSQIVNDFQKGDIAEGYSVSREKKESFPLTVTSAQKNPTAFYLCASNTGGPTEAFFGQGTRLTVV.

This chain links TRBV7-2 with TRBJ1-2; maybe TRBD1 (5 bases). From germline, CDR1 is SGHTA and CDR2 FQGNSA. V lost 5 bases and J 5 bases, leaving 15 bases between the germline ends. The CDR3 is 14 residues long. The CDR3 coding sequence is TGTGCCAGCAGCCTCGGTGGACATCTGTATGGCTACACCTTC. Amino acid sequence: CASSLGGHLYGYTF.

The rearrangement uses TRBV5-5 and TRBJ1-5; TRBD1 matches at 9 bases. V lost 4 bases to trimming and J lost 6 bases; unmatched junction nucleotides: 8. The CDR3 is 15 amino acids. The germline CDR1 and CDR2 sequences are SGHKS and YYEKEE (reference sequence). This chain's CDR3 is CASSQGQGSAQPQHF. For the CDR3, the DNA is TGTGCCAGCAGCCAGGGACAGGGTTCGGCTCAGCCCCAGCATTTT.

This rearrangement joins TRBV10-3 to TRBJ2-7; 12 bases map to TRBD2. V lost 11 bases to trimming and J lost 2 bases; unmatched junction nucleotides: 4. The length of the CDR3 is 13 residues. Germline values: CDR1 ENHRY, CDR2 SYGVKD. The CDR3 DNA follows: TGTGCCGTATCTAGCGGGGGGGCCTACGAGCAGTACTTC. Its translation: CAVSSGGAYEQYF.

This chain connects TRBV6-5 to TRBJ2-1, with D tentatively TRBD2 (5 bases). Looked up from germline, CDR1 is MNHEY and CDR2 is SVGAGI. The CDR3 has 13 residues. The V end was cut by 8 bases, the J end by 8 bases, with 16 bases between. The CDR3 spells CASSPGISYEQFF. The DNA of the CDR3 is TGTGCCAGCTCACCGGGGATTTCATATGAGCAGTTCTTC.

This clone was seen just once. This chain uses TRBV7-6 with TRBJ1-6, with D possibly matching TRBD1 (5 bases). The CDR3 has 14 amino acids. Trimming took off 3 bases at V and 10 bases at J, with 13 bases between the two ends. Germline-derived CDR1 and CDR2 are SGHVS and FNYEAQ. CDR3 coding DNA: TGTGCCAGCAGCTTGCGGGACTTGAGGTCACCCCTCCACTTT. Translation: CASSLRDLRSPLHF.

The chain couples TRBV7-6 to TRBJ2-1, with D possibly being TRBD1 (6 bases). V was pared by 4 bases and J by 8 bases, with 18 bases between. Germline V gives CDR1 SGHVS, CDR2 FNYEAQ. The CDR3 totals 15 residues. CDR3 sequence reads: CASSWTLRGIDEQFF. In DNA form, the CDR3 reads TGTGCCAGCAGCTGGACCCTGAGGGGGATCGATGAGCAGTTCTTC.

This sequence joins TRBV7-2 and TRBJ2-3; 9 nucleotides agree with TRBD2. Germline-derived CDR1 and CDR2 are SGHTA and FQGNSA. The CDR3 runs 18 residues. V dropped 6 bases and J dropped 0; count of bases not matched to a gene: 13. The CDR3 region is CASRQPGLASFSTDTQYF. CDR3 in DNA: TGTGCCAGCAGACAACCGGGACTAGCTTCTTTTAGCACAGATACGCAGTATTTT.

This sequence joins TRBV6-1 and TRBJ1-1; maybe TRBD1 (5 bases). The length of the CDR3 is 18 residues. The V and J ends lost 1 base and 1 base respectively, with 19 bases between them. From germline, CDR1 is MNHNS and CDR2 SASEGT. For the CDR3, the DNA is TGTGCCAGCAGTGAAGGGGTAGGAGGGGCGCTTCGGAACACTGAAGCTTTCTTT. Amino acid sequence: CASSEGVGGALRNTEAFF.

The chain uses TRBV7-9 and TRBJ2-1; tentatively, D is TRBD2 (5 bases). There are 13 residues in the CDR3. CDR1 is SEHNR, CDR2 FQNEAQ, per germline (reference sequence). The V end was cut by 5 bases, the J end by 10 bases, with 15 bases between. CDR3 sequence: CASSPPGVREQFF. CDR3 nucleotides: TGTGCCAGCAGCCCCCCCGGGGTAAGGGAGCAGTTCTTC.

J is TRBJ2-5 and V is TRBV7-8; 9 bases are a match to TRBD1. The CDR3 is 13 amino acids. Germline CDR1 reads SGHVS; CDR2 reads FQNEAQ. Germline trimming cut 5 bases from V and 4 bases from J; bases unmatched to any gene: 2. The CDR3 reads CASSRDRVETQYF. The CDR3 DNA is TGTGCCAGCAGCCGGGACAGGGTAGAGACCCAGTACTTC.

About this clone itself: The sample has other DNA sequences that encode this CDR3 too. This chain connects TRBV9 to TRBJ2-7; D uncertain. The CDR3 loop spans 14 amino acids. Trimming cost V 0 bases and J 0 bases, with 7 bases left between them. Germline V gene data show CDR1 as SGDLS and CDR2 as YYNGEE. The DNA of the CDR3 is TGTGCCAGCAGCGTAGTCCCTAGCTCCTACGAGCAGTACTTC. Translated, it gives CASSVVPSSYEQYF.

The chain employs TRBV2 and TRBJ1-2; TRBD1 agrees at 10 bases. The CDR3 has 16 residues. J lost 4 bases, V lost 7 bases, and 12 bases had no gene match. Germline values: CDR1 SNHLY, CDR2 FYNNEI. The CDR3 is CASNRDRGRNSYGYTF. As DNA, the CDR3 is TGTGCCAGCAACCGGGACAGGGGCCGAAACAGCTATGGCTACACCTTC.